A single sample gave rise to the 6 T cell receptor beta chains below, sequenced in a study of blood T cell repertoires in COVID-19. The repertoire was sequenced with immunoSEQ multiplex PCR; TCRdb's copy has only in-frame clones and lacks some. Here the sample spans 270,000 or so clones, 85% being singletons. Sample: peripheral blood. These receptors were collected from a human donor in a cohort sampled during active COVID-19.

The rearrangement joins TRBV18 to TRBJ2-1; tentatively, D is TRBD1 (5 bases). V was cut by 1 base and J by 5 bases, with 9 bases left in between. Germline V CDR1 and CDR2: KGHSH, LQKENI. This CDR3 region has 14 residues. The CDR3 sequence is CASSPQGRNNEQFF. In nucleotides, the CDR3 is TGTGCCAGCTCACCACAGGGGCGAAACAATGAGCAGTTCTTC.

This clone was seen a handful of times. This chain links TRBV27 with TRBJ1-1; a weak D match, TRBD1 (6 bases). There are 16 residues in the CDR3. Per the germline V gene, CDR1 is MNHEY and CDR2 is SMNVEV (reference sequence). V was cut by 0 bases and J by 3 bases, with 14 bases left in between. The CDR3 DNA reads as TGTGCCAGCAGTTTATCGCTGGGGGGGCGGCACACTGAAGCTTTCTTT. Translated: CASSLSLGGRHTEAFF.

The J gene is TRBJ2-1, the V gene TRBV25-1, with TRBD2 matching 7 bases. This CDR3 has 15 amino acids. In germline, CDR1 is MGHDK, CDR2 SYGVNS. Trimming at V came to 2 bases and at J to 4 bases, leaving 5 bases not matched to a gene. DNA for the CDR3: TGTGCCAGCAGTGAACAAGGGACTAATTACAATGAGCAGTTCTTC. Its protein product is CASSEQGTNYNEQFF.

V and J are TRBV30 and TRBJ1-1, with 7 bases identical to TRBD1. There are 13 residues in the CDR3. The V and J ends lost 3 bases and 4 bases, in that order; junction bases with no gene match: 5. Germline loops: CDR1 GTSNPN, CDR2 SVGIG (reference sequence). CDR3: CAWRTGVGTEAFF. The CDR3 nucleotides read TGTGCCTGGAGAACAGGGGTAGGCACTGAAGCTTTCTTT.

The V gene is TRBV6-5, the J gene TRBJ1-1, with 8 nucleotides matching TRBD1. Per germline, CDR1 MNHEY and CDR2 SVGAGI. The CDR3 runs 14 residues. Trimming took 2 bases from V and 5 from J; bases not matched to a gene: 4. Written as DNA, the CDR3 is TGTGCCAGCAGTTACCTCAGGGGGCAAACTGAAGCTTTCTTT. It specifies CASSYLRGQTEAFF.

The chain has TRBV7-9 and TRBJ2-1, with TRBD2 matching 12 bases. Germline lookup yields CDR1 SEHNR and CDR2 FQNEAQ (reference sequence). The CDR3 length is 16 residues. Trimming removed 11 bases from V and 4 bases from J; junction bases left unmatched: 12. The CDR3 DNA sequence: TGTGCCGGCACGACTAGCGGGAGTAGGGCTTACAATGAGCAGTTCTTC. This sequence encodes CAGTTSGSRAYNEQFF.